The 27 T cell receptor beta chains given below trace back to one sample, sequenced in a study of T cells in Graves' hyperthyroidism and ophthalmopathy. Amplified regions were TCR beta CDR3 sequences from RNA transcripts. TCR CDR3 regions were first amplified by RT-PCR with HTBI primers. Using its own MiXCR run on the multiplex PCR reads, TCRdb lists one record per CDR3 protein. This table holds roughly 700,000 distinct CDR3 sequences, 17% found once. Specimen: blood. The receptors come from a man aged 50 or older with Graves' hyperthyroidism.

This clonotype was seen many times. The rearrangement uses TRBV6-1 and TRBJ1-4, with no clear D. The CDR3 runs to 16 residues. The V gene lost 4 bases and the J gene lost 4 bases, with 16 bases spanning the gap. Germline V gene lookup returns CDR1 MNHNS and CDR2 SASEGT. The CDR3 region is CASSALRGGLNEKLFF. The CDR3 DNA reads as TGTGCCAGCAGTGCCCTCCGGGGAGGACTTAATGAAAAACTGTTTTTT.

The sample holds many counts of this clonotype. The chain joins TRBV9 to TRBJ1-2, with D unresolved. Germline loops: CDR1 SGDLS, CDR2 YYNGEE. Trimming left V 2 bases short and J 4 bases short, with 9 bases between. The CDR3 covers 13 residues. CDR3 sequence (DNA): TGTGCCAGCAGCGTCCCGGGCCCCTATGGCTACACCTTC. Its translation: CASSVPGPYGYTF.

This chain links TRBV6-1 with TRBJ2-7; TRBD1 matches at 8 bases. J lost 3 bases, V lost 6 bases, and 10 bases had no gene match. Germline V gene data show CDR1 as MNHNS and CDR2 as SASEGT. The CDR3 is 15 residues long. CDR3 coding DNA: TGTGCCAGCAGGGGTTTGGGACAGGCGATCTACGAGCAGTACTTC. This sequence encodes CASRGLGQAIYEQYF.

This clonotype was seen more than once but under ten times. This sequence joins TRBV11-3 and TRBJ2-2; TRBD2 agrees at 14 bases. From germline, CDR1 is SGHNT and CDR2 YENEEA. There are 19 residues in the CDR3. The trim removed 1 base at V and 5 bases at J, leaving 9 bases unmatched. The CDR3 nucleotides read TGTGCCAGCAGCTTAGGCGGGACTAGCGGGAGCCGGGGGACCGGGGAGCTGTTTTTT. This translates into CASSLGGTSGSRGTGELFF.

This clonotype has only a few counts. The J gene is TRBJ1-4, the V gene TRBV29-1; TRBD1 matches at 7 bases. This CDR3 spans 15 amino acids. Unmatched junction bases numbered 12, after V lost 7 bases and J lost 4 bases. Germline V gene lookup returns CDR1 SQVTM and CDR2 ANQGSEA. For the CDR3, the DNA is TGCAGCGCTACGTCCCCGGGACAGAGTAATGAAAAACTGTTTTTT. Encoded protein: CSATSPGQSNEKLFF. Based on the CDR3 plus reference TRBV29-1 and TRBJ1-4, the full variable domain is SAVISQKPSRDICQRGTSLTIQCQVDSQVTMMFWYRQQPGQSLTLIATANQGSEATYESGFVIDKFPISRPNLTFSTLTVSNMSPEDSSIYLCSATSPGQSNEKLFFGSGTQLSVL.

The V and J genes are TRBV7-3 and TRBJ2-1, with TRBD1 matching over 9 bases. The CDR3 contains 15 residues. The V gene end was trimmed by 4 bases and the J gene end by 6 bases; junction bases not matched to a gene: 7. Germline V gene data show CDR1 as SGHTA and CDR2 as FQGTGA. DNA of the CDR3: TGTGCCAGCAGCTCCCAGGGGACAGGGCGCAATGAGCAGTTCTTC. Encoded protein: CASSSQGTGRNEQFF.

This clonotype was recorded many times. The rearrangement uses TRBV11-2 and TRBJ1-2; TRBD1 matches 7 bases. Germline V gives CDR1 SGHAT, CDR2 FQNNGV. The length of the CDR3 is 13 residues. V gave up 5 bases and J gave up 2 bases; unmatched junction bases: 2. The CDR3 DNA sequence: TGTGCCAGCAGCAAGGACAGGAACTATGGCTACACCTTC. Its translation is CASSKDRNYGYTF.

This clonotype was seen ten or more times. The chain carries TRBV12-3 or TRBV12-4 and TRBJ2-7; D ambiguous. V was trimmed by 2 bases and J by 4 bases, leaving 9 bases between them. The CDR3 has 13 residues. CDR3 region: CASSLFTQYEQYF. The DNA of the CDR3 is TGTGCCAGCAGTTTATTCACCCAGTACGAGCAGTACTTC.

The CDR3 region has the DNA TGTGCCAGCAAGTCACGACATGAGACTGAAGCTTTCTTT. It specifies CASKSRHETEAFF. This chain joins TRBV6-1 and TRBJ1-1; D unresolved. The CDR3 spans 13 residues. V was trimmed by 7 bases and J by 5 bases, leaving 14 bases between them. CDR1 is MNHNS and CDR2 is SASEGT in the germline V gene.

The rearrangement links TRBV20-1 to TRBJ1-1; D may be TRBD1 (5 bases). The germline CDR1 and CDR2 sequences are DFQATT and SNEGSKA (reference sequence). Deletions cut 2 bases from V and 4 bases from J, with 17 bases between. The length of the CDR3 is 15 residues. The CDR3 coding sequence is TGCAGTGCTAGAAGGGGATTTGGCCTCGGCACTGAAGCTTTCTTT. Translating it yields CSARRGFGLGTEAFF.

This clonotype came up many times. The chain carries TRBV3-1 and TRBJ2-4; a weak D match, TRBD2 (5 bases). The germline gives CDR1 LGHDT, CDR2 YNNKEL (reference sequence). The length of the CDR3 is 17 residues. Trimming removed 1 base from V and 0 bases from J, with 13 bases in between. CDR3 loop: CASSQVRAGLAKNIQYF. CDR3 in DNA: TGTGCCAGCAGCCAAGTTAGGGCGGGCCTAGCCAAAAACATTCAGTACTTC.

The genes are TRBV10-3 and TRBJ2-7; 10 bases map to TRBD1. CDR3 length: 14 amino acids. V dropped 6 bases and J dropped 4; count of bases not matched to a gene: 6. Germline values: CDR1 ENHRY, CDR2 SYGVKD. In DNA form, the CDR3 reads TGTGCCATCAGGATGGGACAGGGGATATACGAGCAGTACTTC. This gives the protein CAIRMGQGIYEQYF.

This clonotype has at least ten counts. This chain links TRBV12-3 or TRBV12-4 with TRBJ2-1; 8 positions match TRBD2. The junction had 9 bases not matched to a gene; V was cut back by 9 bases and J by 5 bases. This CDR3 is built from 14 residues. CDR3 DNA: TGTGCCAGTCAGCTTCCGGGAGGGAACAATGAGCAGTTCTTC. Its translation: CASQLPGGNNEQFF.

This clonotype was observed at least ten times. The chain joins TRBV7-2 to TRBJ1-1; 8 bases are a match to TRBD1. Germline loops: CDR1 SGHTA, CDR2 FQGNSA. The CDR3 length is 15 residues. Losses at the gene ends were 5 bases for V and 5 bases for J; bases not matched to a gene: 10. The CDR3 nucleotides are TGTGCCAGCAGCGGCCAACAGGGGGGAAGAACTGAAGCTTTCTTT. It specifies CASSGQQGGRTEAFF.

This clonotype has more than one count but fewer than ten. The rearrangement joins TRBV19 to TRBJ1-1; no firm D call. CDR1 LNHDA and CDR2 SQIVND come from the germline V gene (reference sequence). The CDR3 consists of 15 residues. V dropped 5 bases and J dropped 3 bases, with 16 bases sitting between them. This CDR3 is CASSSRVLPYTEAFF. CDR3 DNA: TGTGCCAGTAGTTCCCGGGTCCTTCCTTACACTGAAGCTTTCTTT.

This clonotype appeared many times. The chain couples TRBV28 to TRBJ2-3; 9 nucleotides match TRBD2. Germline lookup yields CDR1 MDHEN and CDR2 SYDVKM. The junction had 16 bases not matched to a gene; V was cut back by 4 bases and J by 2 bases. The CDR3 consists of 19 residues. The CDR3 DNA is TGTGCCAGCAGTTACCAGTTTCGGGGCTTAGCGGGAGACACAGATACGCAGTATTTT. It codes for CASSYQFRGLAGDTDTQYF.

This chain connects TRBV7-2 to TRBJ2-7, with 11 bases aligning to TRBD2. Germline CDR1 and CDR2: SGHTA and FQGNSA. This CDR3 is built from 15 residues. The trim removed 5 bases at V and 0 bases at J, leaving 3 bases unmatched. CDR3 bases: TGTGCCAGCAGCCGGACTAGCGGGCTCTCCTACGAGCAGTACTTC. Protein: CASSRTSGLSYEQYF.

This clonotype was detected ten times or more. The rearrangement joins TRBV6-5 to TRBJ2-7; 7 bases map to TRBD1. The V segment lost 2 bases and the J segment 2 bases; nucleotides outside the gene matches: 6. CDR1 MNHEY and CDR2 SVGAGI come from the germline V gene. This CDR3 comprises 15 residues. In DNA form, the CDR3 reads TGTGCCAGCAGTTACGGAACAGGGGTTACCTACGAGCAGTACTTC. Translation gives CASSYGTGVTYEQYF.

This clonotype has just a few counts. The V call is TRBV6-5, the J call TRBJ1-2; no firm D call. There are 12 residues in the CDR3. Trimming removed 2 bases from V and 7 bases from J, with 8 bases in between. CDR1 is MNHEY, CDR2 SVGAGI, per germline. As DNA, the CDR3 is TGTGCCAGCAGTTACGGTGGCGGTGGCTACACCTTC. Its translation: CASSYGGGGYTF.

This clonotype was recorded a few times. The chain links TRBV19 to TRBJ1-6; 8 bases align to TRBD1. This CDR3 has 14 residues. CDR1 is LNHDA and CDR2 is SQIVND in the germline V gene (reference sequence). The CDR3 sequence is CAIPDRVLISPLHF. CDR3 DNA sequence: TGTGCAATTCCGGACAGGGTTCTAATATCACCCCTCCACTTT.

Ten or more counts support this clonotype. The chain employs TRBV13 and TRBJ1-1; unclear D gene. The germline V gene has CDR1 PRHDT and CDR2 FYEKMQ (reference sequence). The CDR3 length is 15 residues. V shed 5 bases and J shed 2 bases, with 15 bases lying between them. CDR3 nucleotide sequence: TGTGCCAGCAGCGGGCAAGAGAGGGTTAACACTGAAGCTTTCTTT. It specifies CASSGQERVNTEAFF.

The genes are TRBV18 and TRBJ2-7; 8 bases match TRBD1. Germline trimming cut 6 bases from V and 6 bases from J; bases unmatched to any gene: 7. The germline CDR1 and CDR2 sequences are KGHSH and LQKENI. The CDR3 contains 13 residues. DNA of the CDR3: TGTGCCAGCTCGGAGAAGACAGGGGTCGAGCAGTACTTC. Its protein is CASSEKTGVEQYF.

This clonotype was seen only a few times. This rearrangement joins TRBV7-8 to TRBJ2-1; 8 nucleotides match TRBD1. The CDR3 extends over 14 amino acids. V shed 3 bases, J shed 9 bases, and the junction held 7 bases outside the gene matches. Germline-derived CDR1 and CDR2 are SGHVS and FQNEAQ. Here the CDR3 reads CASSFEQGAVEQFF. The DNA of the CDR3 is TGTGCCAGCAGCTTCGAGCAGGGGGCAGTTGAGCAGTTCTTC.

This clonotype was detected only a few times. The rearrangement joins TRBV6-2 or TRBV6-3 to TRBJ1-4, with TRBD1 as a possible D gene (5 bases). This CDR3 has 14 residues. V shed 4 bases and J shed 5 bases, with 11 bases lying between them. The germline V gene has CDR1 MNHEY and CDR2 SVGEGT. The CDR3 here is CASSSGALNEKLFF. The CDR3 DNA reads as TGTGCCAGCAGTTCCGGGGCCTTGAATGAAAAACTGTTTTTT.

Many counts were recorded for this clonotype. The V call is TRBV28, the J call TRBJ2-7; TRBD1 matches 9 bases. The V gene end was trimmed by 7 bases and the J gene end by 3 bases; junction bases not matched to a gene: 10. The CDR3 is 15 amino acids. Germline-derived CDR1 and CDR2 are MDHEN and SYDVKM. The DNA of the CDR3 is TGTGCCAGCAATCTCCCCGGGACAGGGTTCTACGAGCAGTACTTC. Translation: CASNLPGTGFYEQYF.

This clonotype was picked up many times. DNA for the CDR3: TGTGCCAGCAGTTTTAGCCCACCGGGGCGGGGGAACACTGAAGCTTTCTTT. Translation: CASSFSPPGRGNTEAFF. This chain connects TRBV27 to TRBJ1-1; tentative D call: TRBD1 (5 bases). The CDR3 is 17 residues long. CDR1 is MNHEY and CDR2 is SMNVEV in the germline V gene (reference sequence). V was cut by 3 bases and J by 1 base, with 18 bases left in between.

In its sample, this clonotype was seen many times. The chain links TRBV2 to TRBJ2-3; maybe TRBD1 (7 bases). This CDR3 has 15 amino acids. V lost 6 bases and J 10 bases, leaving 23 bases between the germline ends. Germline-derived CDR1 and CDR2 are SNHLY and FYNNEI. In DNA form, the CDR3 reads TGTGCCAGCAGCGGACCGGACTACGCCAGGGGGGCGCAGTATTTT. Protein product: CASSGPDYARGAQYF.